Presented here are 7 T cell receptor beta chains from one specimen sequenced in a study of T cells after somatic rescue of genetic block. TCRdb's copy holds only in-frame clones and misses some; the assay was immunoSEQ multiplex PCR. Counted here are about 68,000 clones, about 90% occurring once; the ten biggest clones make up approximately 2.9%. The specimen sequenced was peripheral blood mononuclear cells (PBMCs). The source is a man aged 35-49 years.

A remark on this clone: Distinct nucleotide sequences in the sample also encode this CDR3. The chain combines TRBV5-1 with TRBJ2-3, with 7 bases fitting TRBD1. The CDR3 runs to 16 residues. Trimming removed 2 bases from V and 2 bases from J; junction bases left unmatched: 8. The V gene's germline CDR1 is SGHRS and CDR2 YFSETQ. The DNA for the CDR3 is TGCGCCAGCAGCTTTCCTGGGACAGTGAACACAGATACGCAGTATTTT. Protein product: CASSFPGTVNTDTQYF. The variable domain in full, with the rest retrieved from reference TRBV5-1 and TRBJ2-3, is KAGVTQTPRYLIKTRGQQVTLSCSPISGHRSVSWYQQTPGQGLQFLFEYFSETQRNKGNFPGRFSGRQFSNSRSEMNVSTLELGDSALYLCASSFPGTVNTDTQYFGPGTRLTVL.

V gene TRBV10-1 combines with J gene TRBJ2-2; D not resolved. Germline V lookup: CDR1 WNHNN, CDR2 SYGVQD (reference sequence). V lost 1 base to trimming and J lost 1 base, with 10 bases between them. The CDR3 sequence is 16 residues long. The CDR3 nucleotides read TGCGCCAGCAGTGAGTATGGAAACGAGAACACCGGGGAGCTGTTTTTT. It specifies CASSEYGNENTGELFF.

This CDR3 reads CASSPGQGAYEQYF. CDR3 in DNA: TGTGCCAGCAGCCCAGGACAGGGCGCCTACGAGCAGTACTTC. The genes are TRBV13 and TRBJ2-7; 8 bases match TRBD1. Germline lookup yields CDR1 PRHDT and CDR2 FYEKMQ (reference sequence). The CDR3 totals 14 residues. The junction had 5 bases not matched to a gene; V was cut back by 5 bases and J by 2 bases.

This chain links TRBV28 with TRBJ2-5, with D hard to call. This CDR3 has 13 amino acids. Germline CDR1 is MDHEN and CDR2 is SYDVKM. The V and J ends lost 7 bases and 4 bases respectively, with 13 bases between them. As DNA, the CDR3 is TGTGCCAGCACAACGCTTACCTTAGAGACCCAGTACTTC. It is translated as CASTTLTLETQYF.

This chain uses TRBV7-9 with TRBJ2-7; 8 nucleotides align to TRBD1. The CDR3 extends over 15 amino acids. V was pared by 5 bases and J by 3 bases, with 9 bases of the junction left unmatched. Per germline, CDR1 SEHNR and CDR2 FQNEAQ (reference sequence). CDR3 sequence reads: CASSHDRGYIYEQYF. The CDR3 bases are TGTGCCAGCAGCCACGACAGGGGCTACATCTACGAGCAGTACTTC. Variable domain in full (rest from reference TRBV7-9 and TRBJ2-7): DTGVSQNPRHKITKRGQNVTFRCDPISEHNRLYWYRQTLGQGPEFLTYFQNEAQLEKSRLLSDRFSAERPKGSFSTLEIQRTEQGDSAMYLCASSHDRGYIYEQYFGPGTRLTVT.

The rearrangement uses TRBV7-9 and TRBJ2-1; 7 positions match TRBD2. V shed 1 base and J 6 bases; nucleotides not matched to a gene: 6. The CDR3 covers 15 residues. Germline V gene lookup returns CDR1 SEHNR and CDR2 FQNEAQ (reference sequence). CDR3 sequence (DNA): TGTGCCAGCAGCTTAGAAACGGGAGGTCCCAATGAGCAGTTCTTC. Translation gives CASSLETGGPNEQFF.

V is TRBV29-1 and J is TRBJ2-5; TRBD2 might be the D (5 bases). Germline values: CDR1 SQVTM, CDR2 ANQGSEA. The CDR3 sequence is 15 residues long. Trimming took off 6 bases at V and 1 base at J, with 18 bases between the two ends. CDR3 bases: TGCAGCGTACGGGGTCATTTTCTCCTCCAAGAGACCCAGTACTTC. It encodes CSVRGHFLLQETQYF.